Presented here are 11 T cell receptor beta chains from one specimen sequenced in a study of somatic mutations in cytotoxic T cells in rheumatoid arthritis. Clones were read by immunoSEQ multiplex PCR, and TCRdb kept only the in-frame ones, dropping some. The data show about 20,000 clones, with over 80% seen just once and around 15% held by the top ten. Material for sequencing was CD8+ T cells sorted from blood. All receptors come from an adult with rheumatoid arthritis.

The V gene is TRBV6-5, the J gene TRBJ1-1; D may be TRBD1 (6 bases). Trimming left V 6 bases short and J 1 base short, with 15 bases between. This CDR3 is built from 15 residues. From germline, CDR1 is MNHEY and CDR2 SVGAGI. CDR3 sequence (DNA): TGTGCCAGCAGCCCCTGGGAGGGGGGGAACACTGAAGCTTTCTTT. It encodes CASSPWEGGNTEAFF.

A note on this clone: This sample includes further DNA sequences coding for the same CDR3. The chain combines TRBV9 with TRBJ2-5; TRBD1 matches 12 bases. The CDR3 has 15 residues. Germline V gene data show CDR1 as SGDLS and CDR2 as YYNGEE. The trim removed 3 bases at V and 7 bases at J, leaving 7 bases unmatched. CDR3 coding DNA: TGTGCCAGCAGCGAGGGGGACAGGGGGCGGGGGACCCAGTACTTC. This translates into CASSEGDRGRGTQYF.

This chain uses TRBV15 with TRBJ2-1, with 14 bases matching TRBD2. CDR3 length: 17 amino acids. Germline CDR1 and CDR2: LNHNV and YYDKDF (reference sequence). Losses at the gene ends were 0 bases for V and 5 bases for J; bases not matched to a gene: 3. The DNA of the CDR3 is TGTGCCACCAGCAGAGAATCGGGACTAGCGGGGGACAATGAGCAGTTCTTC. This translates into CATSRESGLAGDNEQFF.

CDR3 sequence: CASSLGTPNTGELFF. The CDR3 DNA reads as TGTGCCAGCAGTTTAGGGACACCTAACACCGGGGAGCTGTTTTTT. J is TRBJ2-2 and V is TRBV27, with D possibly TRBD1 on 6 matching bases. Trimming removed 2 bases at V and 2 bases at J, with 9 bases between. Germline V CDR1 and CDR2: MNHEY, SMNVEV (reference sequence). The CDR3 is 15 amino acids.

V is TRBV7-2 and J is TRBJ2-2, with TRBD2 as a possible D gene (6 bases). Trimming removed 5 bases at V and 2 bases at J, with 15 bases between. Germline CDR1 is SGHTA and CDR2 is FQGNSA. The CDR3 covers 16 residues. In nucleotides, the CDR3 is TGTGCCAGCAGCCTGGCGCGGGGTACTAACACCGGGGAGCTGTTTTTT. This codes for CASSLARGTNTGELFF.

DNA of the CDR3: TGTGCCAGCAGCCCTAGACAGGGGAGCTCCTACAATGAGCAGTTCTTC. As protein: CASSPRQGSSYNEQFF. The chain employs TRBV7-9 and TRBJ2-1, with 8 bases matching TRBD1. V shed 5 bases and J 0 bases; nucleotides not matched to a gene: 6. This CDR3 spans 16 amino acids. Germline V CDR1 and CDR2: SEHNR, FQNEAQ (reference sequence).

The rearrangement uses TRBV13 and TRBJ1-4, with unresolved D. Per germline, CDR1 PRHDT and CDR2 FYEKMQ (reference sequence). Trimming shortened V by 5 bases and J by 5 bases, and 12 bases separated the two germline ends. This CDR3 has 14 residues. CDR3 DNA: TGTGCCAGCAGCACCTCCAGACTGAATGAAAAACTGTTTTTT. This translates into CASSTSRLNEKLFF.

This chain joins TRBV14 and TRBJ2-3; 8 positions match TRBD2. With 5 bases clipped from V and 4 bases from J, the junction kept 11 bases outside the gene matches. Germline-derived CDR1 and CDR2 are SGHDN and FVKESK. The CDR3 length is 16 residues. The CDR3 DNA reads TGTGCCAGCAGCTCCCCCGGGACTAGATCCGCAGATACGCAGTATTTT. Amino acid sequence: CASSSPGTRSADTQYF.

This sequence joins TRBV27 and TRBJ2-1, with 11 bases fitting TRBD2. Losses at the gene ends were 5 bases for V and 7 bases for J; bases not matched to a gene: 1. CDR1 and CDR2 (germline): MNHEY, SMNVEV (reference sequence). CDR3 size: 13 residues. In nucleotides, the CDR3 is TGTGCCAGCAGTCTAGCGGGAGGAAATGAGCAGTTCTTC. Its translation: CASSLAGGNEQFF.

This chain joins TRBV11-3 and TRBJ2-7, with D perhaps given as TRBD1 or TRBD2 (5 bases each). The CDR3 runs 15 residues. Germline CDR1 is SGHNT and CDR2 is YENEEA. V lost 2 bases to trimming and J lost 2 bases, with 13 bases between them. The CDR3 DNA reads as TGTGCCAGCAGCTTAATCGGGACGGGACCCTACGAGCAGTACTTC. Its translation is CASSLIGTGPYEQYF.

J is TRBJ2-7 and V is TRBV6-5; 7 bases agree with TRBD2. Germline values: CDR1 MNHEY, CDR2 SVGAGI. V shed 8 bases, J shed 3 bases, and the junction held 7 bases outside the gene matches. The CDR3 has 13 amino acids. The CDR3 DNA reads TGTGCCAGCCCGGGTGGCGGGGGCTACGAGCAGTACGTC. Translated: CASPGGGGYEQYV.